This TCR beta chain was observed in a study of blood T cell repertoires in COVID-19. Method: immunoSEQ multiplex PCR; TCRdb's copy keeps in-frame clones and lacks some. Counted here are some 300,000 clones, more than 75% occurring once; the ten biggest clones make up roughly 2%. As for this clone: At one boundary the junction diverges from the germline segment, which might be a read error.

This CDR3 has 17 amino acids. Germline values: CDR1 SSHAT, CDR2 FNYEAQ (reference sequence). The chain combines TRBV7-7 with TRBJ1-6, with D perhaps TRBD1 (6 bases). The sequencing sample was made of PBMCs or T cells enriched from blood (not recorded which). The sequence came from a woman aged 60-75 years in a cohort exposed to, infected with or recovered from COVID-19 (not recorded which). CDR3 residues: CASSLARGAPYNSPLHF. The CDR3 DNA follows: TGTGCTAGCAGCTTAGCGCGGGGGGCTCCGTATAATTCACCCCTCCACTTT.